This T cell receptor (beta chain) is drawn from a study of cytotoxic CD8 clonotypes in ibrutinib-treated CLL (dated by TCRdb to the early 2020s). In terms of the full investigation: The cohort was composed of about 10 relapsed/refractory and roughly 16 treatment-naive patients; IGHV unmutated status was identified in roughly 17 patients. Responses were partial in approximately 24 patients and complete in 2; after median roughly 69 months follow-up, around 15 stayed in remission and roughly twelve progressed. Response samples were obtained after a median of roughly eleven months of treatment, with a range of about 6 to 36 months. On average, each sample yielded roughly 250,000 productive templates and 94,082 productive rearrangements. Longitudinal samples were obtainable from about 30% of the roughly 90 participants in the trial. Cryopreserved peripheral blood mononuclear cells were obtained prior to treatment, at the time of response, and at either disease progression or sustained remission. All remission and progressive disease samples were collected while patients were still receiving ibrutinib. The full study reports these points: At baseline, clonality was higher than in age-matched healthy donors and showed a strong correlation with circulating CD8+ T-cell counts. Lymph node repertoires were not examined, and the timing of sampling was not matched between patients in sustained remission and those whose disease progressed. Public clonotypes were found to be uncommon and were observed to contract or remain stable during treatment; the increase in clonality was shown to reflect expansion of private clonotypes at ibrutinib response. An increase in clonality was observed at ibrutinib response, with clonality remaining stable during sustained remission and falling back toward baseline at progression.

On a MiSeq, deep resolution sequencing aimed for a depth between 1 in 1 million and 1 in 200,000 T cells, with each clonotype covered approximately 9.8x on average. The immunoSEQ hsTCRB Kit was used to generate TCR beta libraries. As for the authors' bioinformatics: ImmunoSEQ Data Assistant and ImmunoSEQ Analyzer were used for data analysis, and V, D and J genes were assigned according to IMGT definitions. Clonality, which ranges from 0 to 1, was calculated as one minus the normalized Shannon entropy of productive rearrangement frequencies. Public clonotype analysis was restricted to overrepresented clonotypes comprising at least 0.05% of each patient's repertoire. Thirteen age-matched healthy donor repertoires from immuneACCESS served as clonality controls. TCRdb carries this immuneACCESS record with in-frame sequences only. Its versions omit some clonotypes, under half of them owing to an unresolved V gene in the studies checked, with the rest unexplained. The DNA gave D and trimming, while V, J and clone size come from that table. The sample data list approximately 190,000 clones, and about four fifths of these were observed just once. The leading ten clones occupy over 9.5% of the sample.

The meaning of the sample's time point label: about 11 months on ibrutinib. For TCR beta library preparation, roughly 2 micrograms of genomic DNA were extracted from the cryopreserved PBMCs. Longitudinal blood samples from CLL patients on ibrutinib monotherapy underwent high-throughput TCR beta sequencing. Patients were enrolled in a phase 2 open-label single-center ibrutinib monotherapy trial. According to the germline V gene, CDR1 reads MNHNS and CDR2 reads SASEGT. There are 15 amino acids in the CDR3, from cysteine to phenylalanine inclusive. Only the CDR3 portion is preserved as DNA: 45 bases, with reading frame beginning at the first base. Deletion took 5 bases off V and 4 bases off J, with a span of 15 bases between the germline ends. A note on this clone: The antigen this receptor binds is unknown. Base-call qualities are not available, and no considerably larger clone is one nucleotide away.

Rearrangement joined TRBV6-1 to TRBJ1-3; TRBD1 is perhaps the D gene, given 5 matching bases. The origin of this receptor is a human donor with chronic lymphocytic leukemia. The material was PBMCs, obtained after 12 months of ibrutinib treatment. The nucleotide sequence reads TGTGCCAGCAGTCCTGGTAGGGGTTCCGGAAACACCATATATTTT. Its translation reads: CASSPGRGSGNTIYF.